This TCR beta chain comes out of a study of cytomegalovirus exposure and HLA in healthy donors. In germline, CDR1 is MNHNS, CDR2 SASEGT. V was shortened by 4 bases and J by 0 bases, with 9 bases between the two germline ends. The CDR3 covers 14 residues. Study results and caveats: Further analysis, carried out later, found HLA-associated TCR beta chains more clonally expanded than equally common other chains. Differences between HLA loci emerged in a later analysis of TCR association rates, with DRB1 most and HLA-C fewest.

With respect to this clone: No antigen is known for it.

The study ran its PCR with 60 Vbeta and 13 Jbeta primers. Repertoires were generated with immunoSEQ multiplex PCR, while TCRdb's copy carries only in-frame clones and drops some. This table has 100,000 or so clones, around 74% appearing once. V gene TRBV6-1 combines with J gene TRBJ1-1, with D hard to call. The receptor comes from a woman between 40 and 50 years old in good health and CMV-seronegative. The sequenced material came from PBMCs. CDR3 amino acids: CASSGRRLNTEAFF. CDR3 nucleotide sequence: TGTGCCAGCAGTGGAAGGAGGTTGAACACTGAAGCTTTCTTT.